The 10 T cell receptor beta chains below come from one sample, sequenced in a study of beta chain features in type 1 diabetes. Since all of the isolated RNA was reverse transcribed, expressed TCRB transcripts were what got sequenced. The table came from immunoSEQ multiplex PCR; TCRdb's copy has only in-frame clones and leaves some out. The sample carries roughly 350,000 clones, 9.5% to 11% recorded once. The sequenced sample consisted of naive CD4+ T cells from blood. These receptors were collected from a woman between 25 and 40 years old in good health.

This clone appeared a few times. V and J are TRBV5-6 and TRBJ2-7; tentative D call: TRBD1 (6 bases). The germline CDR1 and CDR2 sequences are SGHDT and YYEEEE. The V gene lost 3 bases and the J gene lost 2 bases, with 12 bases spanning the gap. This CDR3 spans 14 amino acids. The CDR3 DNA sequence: TGTGCCAGCAGCTCCCGGGGACACACCTACGAGCAGTACTTC. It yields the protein CASSSRGHTYEQYF.

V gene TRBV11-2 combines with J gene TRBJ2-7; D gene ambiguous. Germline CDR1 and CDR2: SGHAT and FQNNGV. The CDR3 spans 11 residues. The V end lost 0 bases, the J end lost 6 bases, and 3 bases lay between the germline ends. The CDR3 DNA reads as TGTGCCAGCAGCTTAGACGTCGAGCAGTACTTC. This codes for CASSLDVEQYF.

The CDR3 DNA is TGTGCCAGCTCCCGAAGACAGACCTTACGTTATGAAAAACTGTTTTTT. Protein product: CASSRRQTLRYEKLFF. V gene TRBV27 combines with J gene TRBJ1-4, with a tentative D call TRBD1 (5 bases). Germline lookup yields CDR1 MNHEY and CDR2 SMNVEV (reference sequence). Trimming shortened V by 8 bases and J by 6 bases, and 22 bases separated the two germline ends. The CDR3 consists of 16 residues. Supplemented by reference TRBV27 and TRBJ1-4, the full variable domain reads EAQVTQNPRYLITVTGKKLTVTCSQNMNHEYMSWYRQDPGLGLRQIYYSMNVEVTDKGDVPEGYKVSRKEKRNFPLILESPSPNQTSLYFCASSRRQTLRYEKLFFGSGTQLSVL.

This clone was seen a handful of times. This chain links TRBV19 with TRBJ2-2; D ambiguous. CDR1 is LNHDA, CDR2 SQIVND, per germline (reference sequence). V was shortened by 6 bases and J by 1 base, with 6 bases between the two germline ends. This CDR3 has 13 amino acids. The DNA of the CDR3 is TGTGCCAGTAGGTTTAAGAACACCGGGGAGCTGTTTTTT. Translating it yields CASRFKNTGELFF.

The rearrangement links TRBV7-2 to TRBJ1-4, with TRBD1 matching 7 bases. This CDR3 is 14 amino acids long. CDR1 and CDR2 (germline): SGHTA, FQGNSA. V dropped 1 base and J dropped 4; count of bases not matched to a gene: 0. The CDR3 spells CASSLGQGNEKLFF. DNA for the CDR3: TGTGCCAGCAGCTTAGGACAGGGTAATGAAAAACTGTTTTTT.

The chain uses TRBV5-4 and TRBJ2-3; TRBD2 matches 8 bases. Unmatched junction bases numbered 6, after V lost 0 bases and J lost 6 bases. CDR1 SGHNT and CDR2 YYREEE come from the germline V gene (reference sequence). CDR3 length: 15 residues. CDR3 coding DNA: TGTGCCAGCAGCTTGGTTTCGGCTAGCGGGGATACGCAGTATTTT. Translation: CASSLVSASGDTQYF.

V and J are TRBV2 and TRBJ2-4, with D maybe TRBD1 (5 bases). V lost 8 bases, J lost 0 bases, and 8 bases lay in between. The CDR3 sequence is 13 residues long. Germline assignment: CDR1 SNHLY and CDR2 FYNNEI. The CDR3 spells CASSGLAKNIQYF. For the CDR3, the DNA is TGTGCCAGCTCAGGGCTAGCCAAAAACATTCAGTACTTC.

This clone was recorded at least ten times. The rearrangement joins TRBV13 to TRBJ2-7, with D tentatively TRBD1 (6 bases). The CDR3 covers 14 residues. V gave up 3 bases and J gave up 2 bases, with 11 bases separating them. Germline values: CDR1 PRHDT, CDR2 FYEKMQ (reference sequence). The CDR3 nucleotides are TGTGCCAGCAGCTTCCGCAGGGGAACCTACGAGCAGTACTTC. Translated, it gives CASSFRRGTYEQYF.

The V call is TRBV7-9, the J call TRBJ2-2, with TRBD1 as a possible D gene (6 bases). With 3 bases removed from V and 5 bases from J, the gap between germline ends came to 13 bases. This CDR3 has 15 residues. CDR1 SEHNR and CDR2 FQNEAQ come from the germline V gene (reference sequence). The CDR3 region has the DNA TGTGCCAGCAGCTTCGTACAGGGCGGAACCGGGGAGCTGTTTTTT. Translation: CASSFVQGGTGELFF.

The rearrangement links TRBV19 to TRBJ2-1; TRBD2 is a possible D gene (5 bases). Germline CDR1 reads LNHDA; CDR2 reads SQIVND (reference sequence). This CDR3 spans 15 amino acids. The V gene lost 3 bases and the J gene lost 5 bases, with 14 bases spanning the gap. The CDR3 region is CASSIGGNTDNEQFF. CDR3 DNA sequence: TGTGCCAGTAGTATTGGAGGCAACACAGACAATGAGCAGTTCTTC.